This T cell receptor beta chain was profiled in a study of CD8+ T cells in alopecia areata (dated by TCRdb to the late 2010s). About the investigation overall: The treated patients, all with moderate-to-severe alopecia areata, were enrolled in an open-label pilot trial of oral tofacitinib given at 5 to 10 mg twice daily. Patients received tofacitinib for 6 to 18 months and were then followed off drug for 6 months to check for delayed response and recurrence. High-throughput TCRbeta sequencing was used to examine T cell clonal expansion in alopecia areata in both the C3H/HeJ mouse model and human patients. Human TCRbeta sequencing covered scalp tissue and sorted CD4+ and CD8+ peripheral blood T cells from patchy and totalis/universalis alopecia areata patients and healthy controls. Biopsies were taken from tofacitinib-treated patients at baseline and again at 4 and 24 weeks into treatment, and several of those patients also had a later scalp biopsy. Clonality in the scalp was compared among normal scalp (n=4), patchy alopecia areata scalp (n=8), and alopecia totalis/universalis scalp (n=8). RNA was obtained with the PAXgene miRNA kit for fixed scalp, the miRNeasy kit for PBMCs, and the RNeasy kit for mouse skin. TCRbeta CDR3 regions were amplified by immunoSEQ multiplex PCR with 35 Vbeta forward and 13 Jbeta reverse primers.

The sample's time point label, decoded: baseline before oral tofacitinib. Lesional scalp punch biopsies and peripheral blood were collected from alopecia areata patients. PBMCs were isolated by density centrifugation and stained for CD3, CD4 and CD8, after which CD4+ and CD8+ T cells were sorted on a FACSAria. Library method: the immunoSEQ multiplex PCR assay. RNA was extracted from all samples and reverse transcribed into cDNA as template for TCR sequencing. First-strand cDNA was synthesized with SuperScript III using a 2:1 mix of oligo-dT and random hexamers. A synthetic immune receptor repertoire was used to measure amplification bias, and any remaining bias was corrected computationally. Turning to the authors' computational methods: After raw reads were preprocessed to remove errors, the CDR3 was defined following IMGT conventions as running from the conserved cysteine to phenylalanine. Clonality was computed by normalizing Shannon entropy by log2 of the number of productive unique TCRs and subtracting the result from 1. Whether each scalp clone was CD4 or CD8 was inferred by checking scalp TCRbeta sequences against the CD4 and CD8 repertoires from sorted blood. This immuneACCESS table, as held by TCRdb, lists in-frame sequences with V and J called but not all clones. Of the missing ones, under half trace to an unresolved V gene in checked studies; the others have no known cause. V, J and clone size were drawn from that table, and D and trimming were deduced from the DNA. For this sample the table gives 150,000 or so clones, of which about 51% were detected only once. 15% to 20% of the sample lies in the top ten.

As regards this clone: Its antigen specificity is not known. No qualities accompany the bases; no much larger clone lies one base away.

Based on the germline V gene, the CDR1 and CDR2 sequences are SGHDT and YYEEEE. Counted from cysteine to phenylalanine, this CDR3 has 14 amino acids. Just the 42-base CDR3 DNA is kept, in frame starting at base 1. V is shortened by 6 bases, J by 0 bases, and the region joining them spans 10 bases. The investigation overall reported the following: Unlike mouse skin, where gammadelta T cells dominate, normal human skin contains resident alphabeta T cells that get sequenced too, which complicates analysis of the scalp TCR repertoire. Compared with normal scalp, lesional scalp, particularly in alopecia totalis/universalis, had higher clonality and more expanded CD8+ clones, which suggests antigenic drive. Shared TCR sequences between patients were less evident than in mice, which may be partly attributable to HLA diversity in the patient population.

This receptor chain uses TRBV5-6 and TRBJ1-3; a tentative D match to TRBD1 spans 5 bases. Sequencing used CD8+ T cells sorted from blood, obtained at week 0. The TCR comes from a human donor with alopecia areata. The DNA sequence is as follows: TGTGCCAGCACGATGACAGCCTCTGGAAACACCATATATTTT. The resulting protein is CASTMTASGNTIYF.